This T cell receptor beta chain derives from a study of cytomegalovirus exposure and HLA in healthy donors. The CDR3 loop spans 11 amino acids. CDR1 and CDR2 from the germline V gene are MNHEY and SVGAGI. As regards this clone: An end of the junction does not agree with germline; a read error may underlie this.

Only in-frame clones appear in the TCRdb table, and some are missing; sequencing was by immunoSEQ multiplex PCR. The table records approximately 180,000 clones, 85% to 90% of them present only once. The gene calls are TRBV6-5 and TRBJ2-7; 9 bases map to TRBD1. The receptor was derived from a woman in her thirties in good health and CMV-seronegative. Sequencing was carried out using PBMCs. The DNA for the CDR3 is TGTGCCAGCAGTCGGGACAGGGAGGTTCTCTTC. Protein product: CASSRDREVLF.